The rows below give T cell receptor beta chains drawn from one sample of a study of vaccination effects on CD4 cells after COVID-19. Produced via immunoSEQ multiplex PCR; TCRdb's table is partial and in-frame only. This table has around 47,000 clones, under 80% appearing once. The antigens these receptors bind are not known. Sequencing was performed on CD4+ T cells from PBMCs cultured with a peptide pool, taken before COVID-19 vaccination. These receptors came from a human donor who had a prior SARS-CoV-2 infection. CDR3s include the opening cysteine and the closing phenylalanine or tryptophan. D genes are given only for firm matches. Expanded clones are given a class, and other clones once, few, many or no size at all.

j_gene: TRBJ2-5; d_gene: NA; len: 19; abundance: NA; v_gene: TRBV21-1; CDR3nt: TGTGCCAGCAGCAAGAATTGTAGGACCCAGAAACGGCGTAGGAAGACCCAGTACTTC; CDR3aa: CASSKNCRTQKRRRKTQYF
j_gene: TRBJ2-1; d_gene: TRBD2; len: 12; abundance: NA; v_gene: TRBV12-3/TRBV12-4; CDR3nt: TGTGCCAGCAGTTTAGGGGAGGGTGAGCAGTTCTTC; CDR3aa: CASSLGEGEQFF
j_gene: TRBJ2-5; d_gene: NA; len: 12; abundance: NA; v_gene: TRBV3-1/TRBV3-2; CDR3nt: TGTGCCAGCAGCCAACCCGTCGGGACCCAGTACTTC; CDR3aa: CASSQPVGTQYF
j_gene: TRBJ2-2; d_gene: TRBD1; len: 15; abundance: few; v_gene: TRBV7-9; CDR3nt: TGTGCCAGCAGCCCAGGACAGGGGGACACCGGGGAGCTGTTTTTT; CDR3aa: CASSPGQGDTGELFF
j_gene: TRBJ2-3; d_gene: TRBD2; len: 15; abundance: NA; v_gene: TRBV27; CDR3nt: TGTGCCAGCAGAACGACTAGCGGATCAACAGATACGCAGTATTTT; CDR3aa: CASRTTSGSTDTQYF
j_gene: TRBJ2-1; d_gene: TRBD2; len: 16; abundance: once; v_gene: TRBV4-1; CDR3nt: TGCGCCAGCAGCCATAGAAGAAGCGGGGGGTACAATGAGCAGTTCTTC; CDR3aa: CASSHRRSGGYNEQFF
j_gene: TRBJ2-7; d_gene: TRBD1; len: 15; abundance: NA; v_gene: TRBV5-1; CDR3nt: TGCGCCAGCAGCTTGGGGGACAGCTACCTCTACGAGCAGTACTTC; CDR3aa: CASSLGDSYLYEQYF
j_gene: TRBJ2-2; d_gene: NA; len: 15; abundance: few; v_gene: TRBV3-1/TRBV3-2; CDR3nt: TGTGCCAGCAGCCAATTAGCCGGGAACACCGGGGAGCTGTTTTTT; CDR3aa: CASSQLAGNTGELFF
j_gene: TRBJ2-1; d_gene: NA; len: 14; abundance: NA; v_gene: TRBV14; CDR3nt: TGTGCCAGCAGCCAAAGTAGCCGAAGCAATGAGCAGTTCTTC; CDR3aa: CASSQSSRSNEQFF
j_gene: TRBJ2-3; d_gene: NA; len: 17; abundance: NA; v_gene: TRBV5-8; CDR3nt: TGTGCCAGCAGCTTAGGAACGGCGGGGCCGGGCGGAGATACGCAGTATTTT; CDR3aa: CASSLGTAGPGGDTQYF
j_gene: TRBJ2-1; d_gene: NA; len: 15; abundance: few; v_gene: TRBV11-2; CDR3nt: TGTGCCAGCTCAAAATCCGGGGGGCTACTCGATGAGCAGTTCTTC; CDR3aa: CASSKSGGLLDEQFF
j_gene: TRBJ1-1; d_gene: NA; len: 15; abundance: NA; v_gene: TRBV6-2/TRBV6-3; CDR3nt: TGTGCCAGCAGCCTGTTGGGGTTGGGGAACACTGAAGCTTTCTTT; CDR3aa: CASSLLGLGNTEAFF
j_gene: TRBJ2-6; d_gene: NA; len: 15; abundance: NA; v_gene: TRBV24-1; CDR3nt: TGTGCCACCAGTGATTTAACGGCTGGGGCCAACGTCCTGACTTTC; CDR3aa: CATSDLTAGANVLTF
j_gene: TRBJ2-1; d_gene: TRBD2; len: 17; abundance: NA; v_gene: TRBV13; CDR3nt: TGTGCCAGCAGCTTCGGGACTAGCGGGGGGGCCTACAATGAGCAGTTCTTC; CDR3aa: CASSFGTSGGAYNEQFF
j_gene: TRBJ2-7; d_gene: NA; len: 13; abundance: few; v_gene: TRBV7-2; CDR3nt: TGTGCCAGCAGCTTAGCTGTCTACTACGAGCAGTACTTC; CDR3aa: CASSLAVYYEQYF
j_gene: TRBJ2-2; d_gene: NA; len: 13; abundance: NA; v_gene: TRBV5-6; CDR3nt: TGTGCCAGCAGCTTGTGGGGCGGCGGGGAGCTGTTTTTT; CDR3aa: CASSLWGGGELFF
j_gene: TRBJ2-5; d_gene: NA; len: 13; abundance: NA; v_gene: TRBV12-3/TRBV12-4; CDR3nt: TGTGCCAGCAGTTTAAACAGGCAAGAGACCCAGTACTTC; CDR3aa: CASSLNRQETQYF
j_gene: TRBJ2-7; d_gene: NA; len: 14; abundance: once; v_gene: TRBV7-9; CDR3nt: TGTGCCAGCAGCTTCTCATCATCCTCCTACGAGCAGTACTTC; CDR3aa: CASSFSSSSYEQYF
j_gene: TRBJ2-7; d_gene: TRBD2; len: 16; abundance: NA; v_gene: TRBV7-8; CDR3nt: TGTGCCAGCAGCTTAGGCGGGGGACCATTCTCCTACGAGCAGTACTTC; CDR3aa: CASSLGGGPFSYEQYF
j_gene: TRBJ2-7; d_gene: TRBD2; len: 15; abundance: NA; v_gene: TRBV6-2/TRBV6-3; CDR3nt: TGTGCCAGCAGCCCCCGACTAGCGGGAGTCTACGAGCAGTACTTC; CDR3aa: CASSPRLAGVYEQYF
j_gene: TRBJ2-7; d_gene: NA; len: 14; abundance: NA; v_gene: TRBV7-2; CDR3nt: TGTGCCAGCAGCTTAGGCCGGGAAAGGGTCGAGCAGTACTTC; CDR3aa: CASSLGRERVEQYF
j_gene: TRBJ2-2; d_gene: NA; len: 16; abundance: few; v_gene: TRBV27; CDR3nt: TGTGCCAGCAGTTTAGGAGGGACAGAGTACACCGGGGAGCTGTTTTTT; CDR3aa: CASSLGGTEYTGELFF
j_gene: TRBJ1-1; d_gene: TRBD1; len: 16; abundance: NA; v_gene: TRBV27; CDR3nt: TGTGCCAGCACCCCGGGGACAGGGCGGGGTGACACTGAAGCTTTCTTT; CDR3aa: CASTPGTGRGDTEAFF
j_gene: TRBJ1-6; d_gene: NA; len: 15; abundance: few; v_gene: TRBV6-2/TRBV6-3; CDR3nt: TGTGCCAGCAGTCCAGGTGGGTCCAATAATTCACCCCTCCACTTT; CDR3aa: CASSPGGSNNSPLHF
j_gene: TRBJ1-5; d_gene: NA; len: 15; abundance: NA; v_gene: TRBV7-2; CDR3nt: TGTGCCAGCAGCCGGGAGGGGGGACTCCAACCCCCCCAGCATTTT; CDR3aa: CASSREGGLQPPQHF
j_gene: TRBJ1-1; d_gene: NA; len: 15; abundance: few; v_gene: TRBV3-1/TRBV3-2; CDR3nt: TGTGCCAGCAGCCACCCCACACAGCCGAACACTGAAGCTTTCTTT; CDR3aa: CASSHPTQPNTEAFF
j_gene: TRBJ2-3; d_gene: TRBD2; len: 13; abundance: NA; v_gene: TRBV20-1; CDR3nt: TGCAGTGCTAGTTTAGCGGGGACAGATACGCAGTATTTT; CDR3aa: CSASLAGTDTQYF
j_gene: TRBJ2-7; d_gene: TRBD1; len: 13; abundance: NA; v_gene: TRBV19; CDR3nt: TGTGCCACCGCCGGGACAGGGGGGTACGAGCAGTACTTC; CDR3aa: CATAGTGGYEQYF
j_gene: TRBJ2-7; d_gene: TRBD1; len: 14; abundance: few; v_gene: TRBV2; CDR3nt: TGTGCCAGCAGACTACAGGGGGCCTCCTACGAGCAGTACTTC; CDR3aa: CASRLQGASYEQYF
j_gene: TRBJ2-3; d_gene: NA; len: 14; abundance: NA; v_gene: TRBV5-8; CDR3nt: TGTGCCAGCAGCTTGGGGGGGGAGTCAGTTACGCAGTATTTT; CDR3aa: CASSLGGESVTQYF
j_gene: TRBJ2-1; d_gene: TRBD2; len: 17; abundance: NA; v_gene: TRBV11-3; CDR3nt: TGTGCCAGCAGCCCCCGGGAGGGATCTGTCATTGGCAATGAGCAGTTCTTC; CDR3aa: CASSPREGSVIGNEQFF
j_gene: TRBJ1-1; d_gene: NA; len: 17; abundance: NA; v_gene: TRBV7-6; CDR3nt: TGTGCCAGCAGCTTAGGACCGCTCGGACACACGAACACTGAAGCTTTCTTT; CDR3aa: CASSLGPLGHTNTEAFF
j_gene: TRBJ1-2; d_gene: NA; len: 13; abundance: NA; v_gene: TRBV18; CDR3nt: TGTGCCAGCTCACCCCTGACAATTTATGGCTACACCTTC; CDR3aa: CASSPLTIYGYTF
j_gene: TRBJ2-2; d_gene: NA; len: 13; abundance: NA; v_gene: TRBV7-3; CDR3nt: TGTGCCAGCAGCTCAGTTTCGGCCGGGGAGCTGTTTTTT; CDR3aa: CASSSVSAGELFF
j_gene: TRBJ2-1; d_gene: NA; len: 15; abundance: NA; v_gene: TRBV6-4; CDR3nt: TGTGCCAGCAGGGTTCTTTGTCGCGGCCTCAATGAGCAGTTCTTC; CDR3aa: CASRVLCRGLNEQFF
j_gene: TRBJ1-2; d_gene: TRBD1; len: 17; abundance: few; v_gene: TRBV4-1; CDR3nt: TGCGCCAGCAGGACTAGACAGGGGCGAACGAATAACTATGGCTACACCTTC; CDR3aa: CASRTRQGRTNNYGYTF
j_gene: TRBJ1-3; d_gene: NA; len: 16; abundance: NA; v_gene: TRBV5-1; CDR3nt: TGCGCCAGCAGCCGAGGACTTGGTGGCGAGGGAAACACCATATATTTT; CDR3aa: CASSRGLGGEGNTIYF
j_gene: TRBJ2-3; d_gene: NA; len: 12; abundance: few; v_gene: TRBV7-9; CDR3nt: TGTGCCAGCAGCTCGGAGGTAGATACGCAGTATTTT; CDR3aa: CASSSEVDTQYF
j_gene: TRBJ1-2; d_gene: TRBD1; len: 14; abundance: NA; v_gene: TRBV5-8; CDR3nt: TGTGCCAGCAGCAGGGACAGGGGAGGCTATGGCTACACCTTC; CDR3aa: CASSRDRGGYGYTF
j_gene: TRBJ2-7; d_gene: TRBD1; len: 16; abundance: NA; v_gene: TRBV18; CDR3nt: TGTGCCAGCTCACCACTCAGACAGGGGGCTGGAGGGGAGCAGTACTTC; CDR3aa: CASSPLRQGAGGEQYF
j_gene: TRBJ2-6; d_gene: NA; len: 15; abundance: few; v_gene: TRBV4-3; CDR3nt: TGCGCCAGCAGCAATGGGGGATCAGGGGCCAACGTCCTGACTTTC; CDR3aa: CASSNGGSGANVLTF
j_gene: TRBJ2-7; d_gene: NA; len: 13; abundance: NA; v_gene: TRBV6-5; CDR3nt: TGTGCCAGCAGGGACCCACAGGGTTTCGGGCAGTACTTC; CDR3aa: CASRDPQGFGQYF
j_gene: TRBJ2-1; d_gene: TRBD2; len: 18; abundance: NA; v_gene: TRBV4-2; CDR3nt: TGTGCCAGCAGCCAAGAGAGGGGACTAGCCCCCCCCTACAATGAGCAGTTCTTC; CDR3aa: CASSQERGLAPPYNEQFF
j_gene: TRBJ1-4; d_gene: NA; len: 15; abundance: NA; v_gene: TRBV6-1; CDR3nt: TGTGCCAGCAGTGAAGCGGGTTGGGGGGATGAAAAACTGTTTTTT; CDR3aa: CASSEAGWGDEKLFF
j_gene: TRBJ2-3; d_gene: TRBD1; len: 15; abundance: NA; v_gene: TRBV5-1; CDR3nt: TGCGCCAGCAGCGACTACAGGGGTAGCACAGATACGCAGTATTTT; CDR3aa: CASSDYRGSTDTQYF
j_gene: TRBJ2-7; d_gene: NA; len: 14; abundance: few; v_gene: TRBV14; CDR3nt: TGTGCCAGCAGCCGGGGAGGTTTAAGCTACGAGCAGTACTTC; CDR3aa: CASSRGGLSYEQYF
j_gene: TRBJ1-5; d_gene: TRBD1; len: 14; abundance: NA; v_gene: TRBV6-6; CDR3nt: TGTGCCAGCAGTTGGGGGACAGGGCGCCAGCCCCAGCATTTT; CDR3aa: CASSWGTGRQPQHF
j_gene: TRBJ2-7; d_gene: NA; len: 16; abundance: NA; v_gene: TRBV28; CDR3nt: TGTGCCAGCAGCCCGTATATGGGAGGACCCCCCTACGAGCAGTACTTC; CDR3aa: CASSPYMGGPPYEQYF
j_gene: TRBJ1-6; d_gene: NA; len: 15; abundance: few; v_gene: TRBV18; CDR3nt: TGTGCCAGCTCACTCCAGTCCCCTAACGGTTCACCCCTCCACTTT; CDR3aa: CASSLQSPNGSPLHF
j_gene: TRBJ2-7; d_gene: TRBD1; len: 15; abundance: few; v_gene: TRBV9; CDR3nt: TGTGCCAGCAGCCCGACAGGGGTAGGGTTCTACGAGCAGTACTTC; CDR3aa: CASSPTGVGFYEQYF
j_gene: TRBJ2-7; d_gene: NA; len: 13; abundance: NA; v_gene: TRBV18; CDR3nt: TGTGCCAGCTCACCACCGGCCAGCCCCCCTGCTAACTTC; CDR3aa: CASSPPASPPANF